This T cell receptor (beta chain) was captured in a study of T cell clusters in autoimmune cytopenias. Overall study results and limits: Comparing secondary cytopenia with chronic lymphocytic leukemia showed no cluster-lack signature, apparently masked by lymphoma repertoire.

This clonotype is deemed medium-sized by its frequency. The antigen is undetermined. One tube held mixed TRB-A and TRB-B primer pools for touch-down PCR. TCRdb re-called the multiplex PCR reads and gives one entry per CDR3 protein, without DNA. Here the sample table reports around 7,800 distinct CDR3 sequences. Roughly 38,000 genome equivalents of blood DNA were amplified for TRB. Germline CDR1 MNHEY, CDR2 SVGEGT. This CDR3 is built from 13 residues. V gene TRBV6-2 or TRBV6-3 combines with J gene TRBJ2-7. What was sequenced was peripheral blood. The receptor was isolated from a human donor with an autoimmune cytopenia or autoimmune hepatitis (not recorded which). The CDR3 sequence is CASRQGNSYEQYF.